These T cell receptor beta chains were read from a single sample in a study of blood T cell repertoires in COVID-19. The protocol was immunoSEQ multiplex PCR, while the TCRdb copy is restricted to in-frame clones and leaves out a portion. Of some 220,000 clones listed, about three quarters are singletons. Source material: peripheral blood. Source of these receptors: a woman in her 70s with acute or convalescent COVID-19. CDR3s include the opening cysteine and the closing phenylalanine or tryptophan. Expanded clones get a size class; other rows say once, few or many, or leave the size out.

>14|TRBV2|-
CASSQDRGQSPLHF
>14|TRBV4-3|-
CASSQDNALNEQFF
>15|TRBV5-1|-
CASSLASTVPTEAFF
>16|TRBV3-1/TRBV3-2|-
CASSQVSATGRRELFF
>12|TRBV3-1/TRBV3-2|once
CASSQSSEKLFF
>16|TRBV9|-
CASSARTGGLNTEAFF
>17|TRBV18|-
CASSPDHRGGGNTEAFF
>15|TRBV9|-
CASRYRTGGQETQYF
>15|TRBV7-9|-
CASSLGDREANEQYF
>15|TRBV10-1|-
CASRPDRGSGNTIYF
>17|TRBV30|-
CAWSLFTGNSGANVLTF
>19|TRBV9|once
CASSVGISGSGGAGETQYF
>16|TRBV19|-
CASSMALKRGQETQYF
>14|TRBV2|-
CASSEGRGNYGYTF
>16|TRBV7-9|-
CASSSGLAVSTDTQYF
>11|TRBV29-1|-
CSVVAGNTIYF
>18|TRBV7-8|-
CASSPHTRTGRVGDTQYF
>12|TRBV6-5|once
CASRMDYYGYTF
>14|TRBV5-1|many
CASSWAGGTDTQYF
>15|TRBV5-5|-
CASSFSRGNPYEQYF
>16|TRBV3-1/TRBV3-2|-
CASSPVSRGGGETQYF
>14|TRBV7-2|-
CASSLDTARETQYF
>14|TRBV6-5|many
CASSYQGGRYGYTF
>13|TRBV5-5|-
CASSPGQAGTQYF
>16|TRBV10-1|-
CASSERQAGGENEQYF
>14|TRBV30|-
CAWRPRGAGLELFF
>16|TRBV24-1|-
CATRTSGVGTYNEQFF
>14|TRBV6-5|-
CASSYGGDKETQYF
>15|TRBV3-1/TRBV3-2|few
CASSHPTGAIYGYTF
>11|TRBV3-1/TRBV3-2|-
CASSQANIQYF
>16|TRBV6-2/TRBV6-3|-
CASRYPSGGEGYEQYF
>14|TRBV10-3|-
CAIKTAGRNNEQFF
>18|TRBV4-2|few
CASSQEGSGGLRTDTQYF
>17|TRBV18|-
CASSPLYDRGSSYEQYF
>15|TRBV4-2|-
CASSQDSGEREPQHF
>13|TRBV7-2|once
CASGTRLPNEQFF
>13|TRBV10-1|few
CASSGAGEETQYF